The sample holds a few counts of the clone carrying this TCR beta chain. Plating of approximately 200,000 CFSE-labeled responder cells was done together with approximately 200,000 irradiated, violet-dye-labeled stimulator cells. The length of the CDR3 is 13 residues. Germline V CDR1 and CDR2: SGHNT, YYREEE (reference sequence). Trimming left V 4 bases short and J 11 bases short, with 16 bases between. Produced via immunoSEQ multiplex PCR; TCRdb's table is partial and in-frame only. Here the sample spans about 15,000 clones, 25% to 35% being singletons. These data originate in a study of graft-versus-host responses after intestinal transplantation. Study information: Anti-thymocyte globulin induction preceded three to four years of tacrolimus and steroid maintenance in all recipients.

V usage is TRBV5-4 and J usage is TRBJ1-5, with no clear D. Sequences were derived from alloreactive CD4+ T cells from a mixed lymphocyte reaction culture, sampled before intestinal transplant. The subset denotes: CFSE-low proliferating T cells sorted from approximately 6-day pre-transplant mixed lymphocyte reaction (GvH or HvG direction). This sequence was found in a human patient who received an intestinal transplant. The CDR3 loop reads CASSQDRGLAQHF. The CDR3 nucleotides read TGTGCCAGCAGCCAAGATCGGGGTTTAGCCCAGCATTTT.